This T cell receptor beta chain was sequenced during a study of T cell responses to AZD1222 COVID-19 vaccine. Broader study findings: Baseline antibody screening turned up just six or seven seropositive AZD1222 recipients. Across the whole spike, CD4 TCRs peaked at regions 160-218 and 743-854. In a largely white British group with more females than males, clonal diversity was possibly underestimated. In all cases, repertoires were sampled only after the peak T cell response.

V was trimmed by 7 bases and J by 1 base, leaving 16 bases between them. Germline-derived CDR1 and CDR2 are LNHDA and SQIVND (reference sequence). There are 15 residues in the CDR3. With regard to this clone: Its antigen is unknown.

Clones were sequenced by immunoSEQ multiplex PCR, and TCRdb holds only the in-frame ones, with some missing. The table includes around 83,000 clones, 70% to 90% detected once. This TCR was recovered from an adult in good health. The sequencing used peripheral blood, collected on day 0 of AZD1222 vaccination. The chain carries TRBV19 and TRBJ1-1, with D perhaps TRBD1 (5 bases). The CDR3 DNA sequence: TGTGCCAGTACCGATTGGGGGGACTCGAACACTGAAGCTTTCTTT. It specifies CASTDWGDSNTEAFF. Drawing the rest from reference TRBV19 and TRBJ1-1, the complete variable domain is DGGITQSPKYLFRKEGQNVTLSCEQNLNHDAMYWYRQDPGQGLRLIYYSQIVNDFQKGDIAEGYSVSREKKESFPLTVTSAQKNPTAFYLCASTDWGDSNTEAFFGQGTRLTVV.